The 20 T cell receptor beta chains in this list originate from one sample, sequenced in a study of T-cell memory formation after mild COVID-19. In TCRdb, the 5' RACE reads were re-called with MiXCR into one record per CDR3 protein. The sample carries 14,000 to 15,000 distinct CDR3 sequences, 20% to 25% recorded once. Sequencing input: PBMCs or a T cell subset sorted from them (not recorded which). These receptors were obtained from a young man who had mild COVID-19 (a few samples of this study predate the infection). Cell type and time point are not known.

This chain joins TRBV2 and TRBJ2-5; tentatively, D is TRBD1 or TRBD2 (5 bases each). V lost 3 bases and J lost 5, with 19 bases in between. Germline V CDR1 and CDR2: SNHLY, FYNNEI. The CDR3 spans 16 residues. CDR3 region: CASSDTRVWTTETQYF. Written as DNA, the CDR3 is TGTGCCAGCAGTGATACGAGGGTTTGGACAACGGAGACCCAGTACTTC.

CDR3 bases: TGCGCCAGCAGCTTGTTCGGGGCCACTGAAGCTTTCTTT. This codes for CASSLFGATEAFF. V is TRBV5-1 and J is TRBJ1-1; D may be TRBD1 (5 bases). The CDR3 has 13 residues. Looked up from germline, CDR1 is SGHRS and CDR2 is YFSETQ. V shed 1 base and J shed 4 bases, with 8 bases lying between them.

This clonotype was counted between two and nine times. A clone one base away is much larger, so this may be a read error. No conserved phenylalanine or tryptophan ends this CDR3, so it is likely a read error. V and J are TRBV6-5 and TRBJ2-4, with D perhaps TRBD2 (5 bases). The CDR3 is made up of 15 amino acids. V lost 4 bases, J lost 3 bases, and 13 bases lay in between. CDR1 is MNHEY and CDR2 is SVGAGI in the germline V gene. The CDR3 here is CASSSPGFGKNIQYV. The CDR3 DNA sequence: TGTGCCAGCAGTTCGCCGGGGTTCGGCAAAAACATTCAGTACGTC.

This clonotype was recorded at least ten times. The V gene is TRBV28, the J gene TRBJ2-2, with 7 bases lining up with TRBD1. V was clipped by 2 bases and J by 5 bases; unmatched bases: 2. This CDR3 comprises 14 residues. Germline V gene data show CDR1 as MDHEN and CDR2 as SYDVKM. CDR3 sequence reads: CASSLGRGTGELFF. The CDR3, as DNA: TGTGCCAGCAGTTTAGGCAGGGGGACCGGGGAGCTGTTTTTT.

This clonotype was detected many times. The chain is built from TRBV12-3 or TRBV12-4 and TRBJ2-1; D unclear. This CDR3 has 15 residues. Trimming took 3 bases from V and 0 from J, leaving 9 bases between them. DNA for the CDR3: TGTGCCAGCAGTTTCGGCAGCGACTCCTACAATGAGCAGTTCTTC. Its protein is CASSFGSDSYNEQFF.

This clonotype was seen a handful of times. The V gene is TRBV9, the J gene TRBJ2-5; TRBD1 aligns across 7 bases. Per germline, CDR1 SGDLS and CDR2 YYNGEE. The CDR3 covers 14 residues. Trimming took 3 bases from V and 10 from J; bases not matched to a gene: 12. CDR3 residues: CASSGTGNVDDQYF. In DNA, the CDR3 is TGTGCCAGCAGCGGGACAGGTAACGTGGATGACCAGTACTTC.

The chain links TRBV7-9 to TRBJ1-3; perhaps TRBD1 as D (6 bases). The CDR3 contains 16 residues. Trimming took off 4 bases at V and 2 bases at J, with 15 bases between the two ends. CDR1 is SEHNR and CDR2 is FQNEAQ in the germline V gene (reference sequence). The CDR3 here is CASSSGGATPGNTIYF. In nucleotides, the CDR3 is TGTGCCAGCAGCTCCGGGGGGGCGACTCCTGGAAACACCATATATTTT. Full variable domain (missing parts from reference TRBV7-9 and TRBJ1-3): DTGVSQNPRHKITKRGQNVTFRCDPISEHNRLYWYRQTLGQGPEFLTYFQNEAQLEKSRLLSDRFSAERPKGSFSTLEIQRTEQGDSAMYLCASSSGGATPGNTIYFGEGSWLTVV.

In this sample, this clonotype turned up many times. This chain connects TRBV7-9 to TRBJ2-5, with TRBD2 matching 16 bases. V gave up 4 bases and J gave up 0 bases; unmatched junction bases: 5. The CDR3 is 18 residues long. CDR1 SEHNR and CDR2 FQNEAQ come from the germline V gene (reference sequence). CDR3 nucleotides: TGTGCCAGCAGCTCGGGACTAGCGGGGGGGAAAGACCAAGAGACCCAGTACTTC. Translated, it gives CASSSGLAGGKDQETQYF.

Regarding this clonotype: This sequence may be a read error, since a much larger clone differs from it by one base. This chain uses TRBV20-1 with TRBJ2-7; unclear D gene. Germline-derived CDR1 and CDR2 are DFQATT and SNEGSKA (reference sequence). V was trimmed by 6 bases and J by 1 base, leaving 19 bases between them. The CDR3 is made up of 15 amino acids. The CDR3 DNA sequence: TGCAGTGCCAAAGGTATCCCGCTGAATTCCTACGAGCAGTACTTC. It codes for CSAKGIPLNSYEQYF.

This clonotype was detected ten times or more. The chain is built from TRBV7-6 and TRBJ1-1; TRBD1 matches at 7 bases. CDR1 and CDR2 from the germline V gene are SGHVS and FNYEAQ. Trimming at V came to 5 bases and at J to 1 base, leaving 4 bases not matched to a gene. This CDR3 has 14 amino acids. CDR3 nucleotides: TGTGCCAGCAGCCTCCGGGACAGGAACACTGAAGCTTTCTTT. The encoded protein is CASSLRDRNTEAFF.

This clonotype was counted at least ten times. The chain carries TRBV7-9 and TRBJ2-3; D gene unclear. The CDR3 is 12 amino acids. Trimming stripped 1 base from V and 8 bases from J, with 7 bases between. The germline V gene encodes CDR1 SEHNR and CDR2 FQNEAQ (reference sequence). CDR3 in DNA: TGTGCCAGCAGCTTAGGTGGGCGTACGCAGTATTTT. The encoded protein is CASSLGGRTQYF.

Ten or more counts support this clonotype. The rearrangement joins TRBV4-1 to TRBJ2-1, with 10 bases aligning to TRBD2. Germline values: CDR1 MGHRA, CDR2 YSYEKL. Trimming cost V 3 bases and J 5 bases; bases outside gene matches: 7. The CDR3 extends over 16 amino acids. For the CDR3, the DNA is TGCGCCAGCAGCCATCCAGCGGGGGGGCCTGACAATGAGCAGTTCTTC. As protein: CASSHPAGGPDNEQFF.

The chain has TRBV6-2 or TRBV6-3 and TRBJ2-7; maybe TRBD1 (5 bases). The CDR3 contains 15 residues. The V end was cut by 3 bases, the J end by 0 bases, with 12 bases between. CDR1 and CDR2 from the germline V gene are MNHEY and SVGEGT. In DNA form, the CDR3 reads TGTGCCAGCAGTTATCAGGGTAGCAACTCCTACGAGCAGTACTTC. Residues: CASSYQGSNSYEQYF.

The rearrangement uses TRBV6-5 and TRBJ1-5; TRBD1 aligns across 8 bases. Germline loops: CDR1 MNHEY, CDR2 SVGAGI. CDR3 length: 15 residues. Losses at the gene ends were 2 bases for V and 5 bases for J; bases not matched to a gene: 5. The CDR3 sequence: CASSYAQGAYQPQHF. In DNA, the CDR3 is TGTGCCAGCAGTTACGCTCAGGGGGCATATCAGCCCCAGCATTTT.

V usage is TRBV7-6 and J usage is TRBJ2-2; no clear D gene. Germline-derived CDR1 and CDR2 are SGHVS and FNYEAQ. V lost 1 base, J lost 8 bases, and 8 bases lay in between. This CDR3 is built from 13 residues. CDR3 sequence (DNA): TGTGCCAGCAGCTTAGGTACCAGGGGGGAGCTGTTTTTT. Its protein product is CASSLGTRGELFF.

This clonotype was detected many times. V is TRBV20-1 and J is TRBJ2-7; 7 bases match TRBD1. Germline V gives CDR1 DFQATT, CDR2 SNEGSKA (reference sequence). V dropped 3 bases and J dropped 3; count of bases not matched to a gene: 8. The CDR3 covers 14 residues. The CDR3 coding sequence is TGCAGTGCTAGCTTTCAGGGGGAAAGCTACGAGCAGTACTTC. This gives the protein CSASFQGESYEQYF.

V is TRBV12-3 or TRBV12-4 and J is TRBJ1-5; D remains ambiguous. V lost 1 base and J 7 bases, leaving 11 bases between the germline ends. CDR3 length equals 14 residues. CDR3 DNA sequence: TGTGCCAGCAGTTTAGATAGGGCGAGGCAGCCCCAGCATTTT. It codes for CASSLDRARQPQHF.

This chain links TRBV4-2 with TRBJ2-1; no clear D. From germline, CDR1 is LGHNA and CDR2 YNFKEQ. The CDR3 totals 12 residues. The V end lost 1 base, the J end lost 6 bases, and 4 bases lay between the germline ends. In nucleotides, the CDR3 is TGTGCCAGCAGCCAAGTTTCCAATGAGCAGTTCTTC. Protein sequence: CASSQVSNEQFF.

In its sample, this clonotype was seen many times. The chain employs TRBV7-9 and TRBJ1-5, with D unresolved. The CDR3 is 13 residues long. V was clipped by 5 bases and J by 3 bases, with 8 bases between them. Germline CDR1 SEHNR, CDR2 FQNEAQ (reference sequence). Written as DNA, the CDR3 is TGTGCCAGCAGCCCAACCATCAATCAGCCCCAGCATTTT. It translates to CASSPTINQPQHF. Drawing the rest from reference TRBV7-9 and TRBJ1-5, the complete variable domain is DTGVSQNPRHKITKRGQNVTFRCDPISEHNRLYWYRQTLGQGPEFLTYFQNEAQLEKSRLLSDRFSAERPKGSFSTLEIQRTEQGDSAMYLCASSPTINQPQHFGDGTRLSIL.

The chain is built from TRBV6-6 and TRBJ2-5; D may be TRBD1 (5 bases). Germline assignment: CDR1 MNHNY and CDR2 SVGAGI (reference sequence). V lost 8 bases, J lost 4 bases, and 23 bases lay in between. CDR3 length: 16 residues. The CDR3 here is CASALISAGRGETQYF. In DNA, the CDR3 is TGTGCCAGCGCGCTGATTTCGGCCGGAAGGGGAGAGACCCAGTACTTC.